These 29 T cell receptor beta chains came from one sample sequenced in a study of blood T cells in healthy people across ages. A second PCR of about 6 to 11 cycles used a sample-barcoded 5' primer and a J-beta primer mix. One entry per CDR3 protein, called by TCRdb with MiXCR from the 5' RACE reads. The sample holds around 700,000 distinct CDR3 sequences, more than 20% seen once. These data also formed part of another study, on T cells of mothers and their children.

What was sequenced was blood. These receptors all stem from a boy between 10 and 17 years old in good health.

V is TRBV4-1 and J is TRBJ2-7; 8 nucleotides line up with TRBD1. The germline V gene has CDR1 MGHRA and CDR2 YSYEKL. CDR3 length: 15 amino acids. V shed 3 bases, J shed 4 bases, and the junction held 8 bases outside the gene matches. CDR3 sequence: CASSHGFTGGYEQYF. CDR3 in DNA: TGCGCCAGCAGCCACGGATTTACAGGGGGGTACGAGCAGTACTTC.

The gene calls are TRBV5-6 and TRBJ1-4; D gene ambiguous. CDR1 and CDR2 from the germline V gene are SGHDT and YYEEEE. The CDR3 is 17 residues long. Trimming left V 0 bases short and J 3 bases short, with 15 bases between. The chain's CDR3 is CASSLDGPPPSNEKLFF. The DNA for the CDR3 is TGTGCCAGCAGCTTGGACGGGCCACCGCCTTCTAATGAAAAACTGTTTTTT.

On this clonotype itself: At one boundary the junction diverges from the germline segment, which might be a read error. The rearrangement joins TRBV7-9 to TRBJ2-7; 8 nucleotides line up with TRBD1. The CDR3 covers 12 residues. In germline, CDR1 is SEHNR, CDR2 FQNEAQ (reference sequence). Here the CDR3 reads CASSQTSGQGNF. The DNA of the CDR3 is TGTGCCAGCAGCCAGACTTCCGGACAGGGTAACTTC. Supplemented by reference TRBV7-9 and TRBJ2-7, the full variable domain reads DTGVSQNPRHKITKRGQNVTFRCDPISEHNRLYWYRQTLGQGPEFLTYFQNEAQLEKSRLLSDRFSAERPKGSFSTLEIQRTEQGDSAMYLCASSQTSGQGNFGPGTRLTVT.

This clonotype has ten or more counts. The junction shows a germline mismatch at one end, possibly a read error. J is TRBJ1-2 and V is TRBV12-3 or TRBV12-4, with D unclear. This CDR3 region has 12 residues. The CDR3 DNA is TGCGCCAGCAGCTTGGGTACTTATGGCTACACCTTC. Encoded protein: CASSLGTYGYTF.

The V and J genes are TRBV12-3 or TRBV12-4 and TRBJ2-3, with 8 bases that match TRBD2. V dropped 3 bases and J dropped 6; count of bases not matched to a gene: 5. The CDR3 has 14 residues. Written as DNA, the CDR3 is TGTGCCAGCAGTTTTTCCGGGACTAGGGATACGCAGTATTTT. Translating it yields CASSFSGTRDTQYF.

The chain links TRBV20-1 to TRBJ2-2; D unresolved. The length of the CDR3 is 14 residues. Germline CDR1 is DFQATT and CDR2 is SNEGSKA (reference sequence). Trimming cost V 7 bases and J 2 bases, with 14 bases left between them. The CDR3 loop reads CSVPVGPNTGELFF. CDR3 bases: TGCAGTGTCCCGGTAGGGCCAAACACCGGGGAGCTGTTTTTT.

V and J are TRBV20-1 and TRBJ2-7; 9 bases fit TRBD1. Germline trimming cut 6 bases from V and 3 bases from J; bases unmatched to any gene: 9. The V gene's germline CDR1 is DFQATT and CDR2 SNEGSKA (reference sequence). The CDR3 is 14 amino acids. The CDR3 nucleotides read TGCAGTGCCCGGGACAGGGCCGCTGTCTACGAGCAGTACTTC. Its protein product is CSARDRAAVYEQYF.

This chain joins TRBV12-3 or TRBV12-4 and TRBJ2-5; D tentatively fits TRBD1 or TRBD2 (5 bases each). V was pared by 6 bases and J by 2 bases, with 10 bases between. This CDR3 region has 13 residues. CDR3 loop: CASRQDLQETQYF. In nucleotides, the CDR3 is TGTGCCAGCAGACAGGACTTACAAGAGACCCAGTACTTC.

The chain employs TRBV20-1 and TRBJ2-1; D unclear. The CDR3 is 12 amino acids. Trimming removed 6 bases at V and 4 bases at J, with 10 bases between. Germline V CDR1 and CDR2: DFQATT, SNEGSKA (reference sequence). CDR3 in amino acids: CSAPYGYNEQFF. The CDR3 DNA sequence: TGCAGTGCGCCCTACGGGTACAATGAGCAGTTCTTC.

A few counts support this clonotype. The chain is built from TRBV12-5 and TRBJ1-5; tentatively, D is TRBD1 (6 bases). This CDR3 region has 14 residues. The V gene lost 3 bases and the J gene lost 3 bases, with 9 bases spanning the gap. Germline V gene lookup returns CDR1 LGHNT and CDR2 FRNRAP. This CDR3 is CASGLDRNNQPQHF. The CDR3 DNA follows: TGTGCTAGTGGTTTAGACAGGAACAATCAGCCCCAGCATTTT. Full variable domain (missing parts from reference TRBV12-5 and TRBJ1-5): DARVTQTPRHKVTEMGQEVTMRCQPILGHNTVFWYRQTMMQGLELLAYFRNRAPLDDSGMPKDRFSAEMPDATLATLKIQPSEPRDSAVYFCASGLDRNNQPQHFGDGTRLSIL.

The chain joins TRBV20-1 to TRBJ2-1; D uncertain. Germline V gene data show CDR1 as DFQATT and CDR2 as SNEGSKA (reference sequence). The CDR3 contains 11 residues. Trimming pared 5 bases from V and 8 bases from J, leaving 10 bases between. The CDR3 DNA reads as TGCAGTGCTTATAACGTGGATGAGCAGTTCTTC. Its protein product is CSAYNVDEQFF.

This clonotype has only a few counts. The chain is built from TRBV7-8 and TRBJ2-2, with 10 positions matching TRBD1. V lost 5 bases and J lost 8; bases outside the gene matches: 11. Germline CDR1 SGHVS, CDR2 FQNEAQ. This CDR3 contains 16 residues. DNA of the CDR3: TGTGCCAGCAGCAAATACCGGGACAGGGGATTTGGGGAGCTGTTTTTT. Amino acid sequence: CASSKYRDRGFGELFF. The whole variable domain, remainder taken from reference TRBV7-8 and TRBJ2-2, is GAGVSQSPRYKVAKRGQDVALRCDPISGHVSLFWYQQALGQGPEFLTYFQNEAQLDKSGLPSDRFFAERPEGSVSTLKIQRTQQEDSAVYLCASSKYRDRGFGELFFGEGSRLTVL.

This clonotype was observed a few times. The chain has TRBV7-8 and TRBJ1-1, with 9 bases lining up with TRBD1. Germline values: CDR1 SGHVS, CDR2 FQNEAQ. CDR3 length: 15 residues. Losses at the gene ends were 3 bases for V and 3 bases for J; bases not matched to a gene: 5. CDR3: CASSFPRDRDTEAFF. Here the CDR3 DNA reads TGTGCCAGCAGCTTCCCCCGGGACAGGGACACTGAAGCTTTCTTT.

This clonotype has a handful of counts. V and J are TRBV20-1 and TRBJ1-4; D is uncertain. The V end lost 5 bases, the J end lost 8 bases, and 15 bases lay between the germline ends. There are 13 residues in the CDR3. Germline values: CDR1 DFQATT, CDR2 SNEGSKA (reference sequence). This chain's CDR3 is CSAPGPDGEKLFF. CDR3 coding DNA: TGCAGTGCTCCTGGACCGGATGGAGAAAAACTGTTTTTT.

This clonotype was counted a few times. The chain couples TRBV2 to TRBJ2-3; D unclear. Trimming cost V 7 bases and J 11 bases, with 13 bases left between them. The CDR3 loop spans 11 amino acids. The germline CDR1 and CDR2 sequences are SNHLY and FYNNEI. For the CDR3, the DNA is TGTGCCAGCATTTCCCGCAATGAGCAGTATTTT. Translated: CASISRNEQYF.

This clonotype was seen many times. The rearrangement joins TRBV12-3 or TRBV12-4 to TRBJ2-7; D unresolved. The CDR3 covers 11 residues. V lost 5 bases and J 3 bases, leaving 5 bases between the germline ends. The CDR3 sequence is CASSPNYEQYF. CDR3 DNA sequence: TGTGCCAGCAGTCCTAACTACGAGCAGTACTTC.

This clonotype was seen a handful of times. The chain links TRBV20-1 to TRBJ2-5; 7 bases fit TRBD1. The CDR3 has 12 amino acids. Trimming at V came to 6 bases and at J to 4 bases, leaving 5 bases not matched to a gene. In germline, CDR1 is DFQATT, CDR2 SNEGSKA (reference sequence). CDR3 protein: CSANTGVETQYF. CDR3 DNA sequence: TGCAGTGCAAATACAGGGGTAGAGACCCAGTACTTC.

This chain connects TRBV3-1 to TRBJ2-1; D is unresolved. The CDR3 loop spans 17 amino acids. The germline CDR1 and CDR2 sequences are LGHDT and YNNKEL (reference sequence). The V and J ends lost 2 bases and 2 bases respectively, with 16 bases between them. The CDR3 protein is CASSQTHSQRAYNEQFF. CDR3 DNA sequence: TGTGCCAGCAGCCAAACTCATAGCCAAAGAGCCTACAATGAGCAGTTCTTC.

This clonotype has more than one count but fewer than ten. The chain is built from TRBV20-1 and TRBJ2-3; the match to TRBD2 covers 9 bases. CDR1 DFQATT and CDR2 SNEGSKA come from the germline V gene (reference sequence). The J segment lost 5 bases and the V segment lost 4 bases, leaving 13 bases of the junction unmatched. The CDR3 extends over 16 amino acids. The CDR3 DNA reads TGCAGTGCTACCGGGCTTTTAGCGGGAGAGGGAGATACGCAGTATTTT. It specifies CSATGLLAGEGDTQYF.

Points on this clonotype: Germline and junction disagree at one end, which may indicate a read error. The chain employs TRBV19 and TRBJ2-7; TRBD1 is a possible D gene (5 bases). The CDR3 is 16 amino acids. The germline CDR1 and CDR2 sequences are LNHDA and SQIVND (reference sequence). The CDR3 region has the DNA TGTGCCAGTAGTCACCTCACTACAGGCTTCCCCTACGAGCGGTACTTC. This translates into CASSHLTTGFPYERYF.

The rearrangement links TRBV5-1 to TRBJ1-1, with D perhaps TRBD1 (5 bases). This CDR3 is built from 14 residues. The V end lost 7 bases, the J end lost 0 bases, and 13 bases lay between the germline ends. Germline values: CDR1 SGHRS, CDR2 YFSETQ. DNA of the CDR3: TGCGCCAGCCGTTTAACAGGCCTGAACACTGAAGCTTTCTTT. Its translation is CASRLTGLNTEAFF.

This clonotype was counted between two and nine times. The chain couples TRBV5-1 to TRBJ2-7, with 10 bases that match TRBD1. This CDR3 contains 14 residues. The germline V gene has CDR1 SGHRS and CDR2 YFSETQ. Trimming removed 7 bases from V and 0 bases from J; junction bases left unmatched: 4. The CDR3 here is CASRQGANSYEQYF. Here the CDR3 DNA reads TGCGCCAGCCGACAGGGGGCTAACTCCTACGAGCAGTACTTC.

This clonotype appeared a few times. The rearrangement links TRBV24-1 to TRBJ2-1; 13 nucleotides match TRBD2. This CDR3 is 19 amino acids long. The V and J ends lost 0 bases and 10 bases, in that order; junction bases with no gene match: 14. Germline V gene lookup returns CDR1 KGHDR and CDR2 SFDVKD. The CDR3 loop reads CATSDLRSLTSGGAQEQFF. The CDR3 DNA follows: TGTGCCACCAGTGATTTGAGGTCCCTAACTAGCGGGGGGGCGCAAGAGCAGTTCTTC.

The chain is built from TRBV28 and TRBJ2-5, with D possibly matching TRBD2 (5 bases). The DNA end is more similar to TRBJ2-1, so the J call may be wrong. From germline, CDR1 is MDHEN and CDR2 SYDVKM. The CDR3 extends over 13 amino acids. The CDR3 nucleotides are TGTGCCAGCAGGAGAGGACTGAACAATGAGCAGTTCTTC. Amino acids: CASRRGLNNEQFF.

The rearrangement uses TRBV27 and TRBJ2-7; no clear D gene. This CDR3 comprises 13 residues. Germline CDR1 and CDR2: MNHEY and SMNVEV (reference sequence). Trimming took off 6 bases at V and 7 bases at J, with 16 bases between the two ends. The CDR3 DNA is TGTGCCAGCAGCCCAAGCACTTCCCTTGAGCAGTACTTC. Its protein product is CASSPSTSLEQYF.

The rearrangement links TRBV6-2 or TRBV6-3 to TRBJ1-5; TRBD1 aligns across 7 bases. The J segment lost 5 bases and the V segment lost 5 bases, leaving 6 bases of the junction unmatched. Germline-derived CDR1 and CDR2 are MNHEY and SVGEGT. CDR3 length equals 14 residues. The CDR3 sequence: CASSPRGLDQPQHF. The CDR3 coding sequence is TGTGCCAGCAGTCCCAGGGGGTTAGATCAGCCCCAGCATTTT.

The chain combines TRBV10-3 with TRBJ2-1; D remains unclear. CDR1 and CDR2 from the germline V gene are ENHRY and SYGVKD. The CDR3 length is 18 residues. V was pared by 2 bases and J by 1 base, with 18 bases between. Here the CDR3 reads CAISEPSVATRSYNEQFF. DNA of the CDR3: TGTGCCATCAGTGAGCCCTCCGTGGCGACCAGATCCTACAATGAGCAGTTCTTC.

In regard to this clonotype: It is likely a read error, because the conserved phenylalanine at the end of the CDR3 is missing. The chain's CDR3 is CASTRTGYGYTL. The CDR3 region has the DNA TGTGCCAGCACCCGGACAGGTTATGGCTACACCCTC. The rearrangement uses TRBV12-3 or TRBV12-4 and TRBJ1-2; 7 bases match TRBD1. There are 12 residues in the CDR3. J lost 5 bases, V lost 7 bases, and 4 bases had no gene match.

The chain uses TRBV10-1 and TRBJ2-7; D may be TRBD2 (5 bases). CDR1 WNHNN and CDR2 SYGVQD come from the germline V gene (reference sequence). Trimming left V 3 bases short and J 2 bases short, with 11 bases between. This CDR3 contains 14 residues. CDR3 nucleotide sequence: TGCGCCAGCAGTGATCCTGCTAGCACCTACGAGCAGTACTTC. This gives the protein CASSDPASTYEQYF.